This TCR beta chain was identified in a study of T cell responses to AZD1222 COVID-19 vaccine. Findings and limits, study-wide: Researchers report vaccine-associated CD4 TCRs spanning spike, with dominance at 160-218 and 743-854. Spike-specific TCRs gained breadth and depth after people received two AZD1222 doses. Scientists sampled the repertoires only once the peak T cell response had passed.

J was trimmed by 7 bases and V by 6 bases; bases with no gene match: 6. This CDR3 spans 13 amino acids. In germline, CDR1 is LNHDA, CDR2 SQIVND (reference sequence). Second-dose intervals of approximately 4 or approximately 12 weeks were pooled. About this clone: Its specificity is not known.

Repertoires were generated with immunoSEQ multiplex PCR, while TCRdb's copy carries only in-frame clones and drops some. The table has 150,000 to 200,000 clones, around 90% seen once. The TCR comes from an adult who received the AZD1222 COVID-19 vaccine. This chain connects TRBV19 to TRBJ2-7; 10 nucleotides line up with TRBD1. Sequenced here: peripheral blood, sampled 28 days after the second AZD1222 dose. The CDR3 DNA follows: TGTGCCAGTAGGGACAGGGGGACGGATGAGCAGTACTTC. This codes for CASRDRGTDEQYF. Supplemented by reference TRBV19 and TRBJ2-7, the full variable domain reads DGGITQSPKYLFRKEGQNVTLSCEQNLNHDAMYWYRQDPGQGLRLIYYSQIVNDFQKGDIAEGYSVSREKKESFPLTVTSAQKNPTAFYLCASRDRGTDEQYFGPGTRLTVT.